Listed below are T cell receptor beta chains from one sample, sequenced in a study of cytomegalovirus exposure and HLA in healthy donors. The table came from immunoSEQ multiplex PCR; TCRdb's copy has only in-frame clones and leaves some out. Of about 63,000 clones in the sample, roughly 70% are singletons; the top ten hold around a quarter. The material sequenced was PBMCs. The receptors were sampled from a man aged 45-65 years in good health and CMV-seropositive. The CDR3 runs from the conserved cysteine through the conserved F or W. A D gene is named only where the DNA matches it firmly. Not every row has a clone size; where given, it reads once, few, many or a size class.

clone size	V gene	D gene	CDR3 length	J gene	CDR3 protein	CDR3 DNA
few	TRBV6-6	.	13	TRBJ1-1	CASSYLGTHEAFF	TGTGCCAGCAGCTACCTTGGGACTCACGAAGCTTTCTTT
.	TRBV27	.	16	TRBJ1-3	CASSLKAGWGGNTIYF	TGTGCCAGCAGTTTAAAGGCAGGGTGGGGAGGAAACACCATATATTTT
once	TRBV10-3	TRBD2	14	TRBJ2-2	CATGLAGGRGELFF	TGTGCCACCGGACTAGCGGGAGGAAGAGGGGAGCTGTTTTTT
once	TRBV27	TRBD1	16	TRBJ2-7	CASSSPGTGIGYEQYF	TGTGCCAGCAGTTCACCCGGGACAGGGATAGGCTACGAGCAGTACTTC
.	TRBV10-3	TRBD2	16	TRBJ2-1	CAISSTSGSGGNEQFF	TGTGCCATCAGTTCGACTAGCGGGAGCGGAGGCAATGAGCAGTTCTTC
.	TRBV5-4	.	16	TRBJ2-1	CASSSTTRVRLDEQFF	TGTGCCAGCAGCTCCACTACTAGGGTCCGACTCGATGAGCAGTTCTTC
.	TRBV15	TRBD1	16	TRBJ2-1	CATSRGGGQGENEQFF	TGTGCCACCAGCAGAGGGGGGGGACAGGGGGAGAATGAGCAGTTCTTC
.	TRBV5-1	TRBD2	19	TRBJ2-7	CASRRTTLGAGTADYEQYF	TGCGCCAGCAGGAGGACAACTCTCGGAGCGGGGACGGCTGACTACGAGCAGTACTTC
.	TRBV27	.	13	TRBJ2-3	CASRPGLTDTQYF	TGTGCCAGCAGACCGGGTCTCACAGATACGCAGTATTTT
.	TRBV5-6	TRBD1	14	TRBJ1-2	CASTGRDRAWGYTF	TGTGCCAGCACCGGCCGGGACAGGGCGTGGGGCTACACCTTC
.	TRBV7-9	.	14	TRBJ1-1	CASSFEEKNTEAFF	TGTGCCAGCAGCTTTGAGGAAAAGAACACTGAAGCTTTCTTT
.	TRBV6-5	TRBD1	14	TRBJ1-1	CASSSTGGSTEAFF	TGTGCCAGCAGTTCGACAGGGGGGTCCACTGAAGCTTTCTTT
few	TRBV20-1	.	10	TRBJ1-1	CTTGNTEAFF	TGCACCACAGGGAACACTGAAGCTTTCTTT
once	TRBV11-2	.	13	TRBJ2-7	CASSRTSSYEQYF	TGTGCCAGCAGCAGAACTAGCTCCTACGAGCAGTACTTC
.	TRBV2	TRBD1	15	TRBJ2-5	CASRGTGGGQETQYF	TGTGCCAGCAGGGGGACAGGGGGAGGTCAAGAGACCCAGTACTTC
few	TRBV30	TRBD1	18	TRBJ1-3	CAWKLRGTGGSSGNTIYF	TGTGCCTGGAAACTACGGGGGACAGGGGGGAGCTCTGGAAACACCATATATTTT
.	TRBV5-1	TRBD1	15	TRBJ1-2	CASSLARDRFDGYTF	TGCGCCAGCAGCTTGGCCCGGGACAGGTTTGATGGCTACACCTTC
.	TRBV9	TRBD1	16	TRBJ2-1	CASSVAGGQGYNEQFF	TGTGCCAGCAGCGTAGCAGGAGGACAGGGGTACAATGAGCAGTTCTTC
few	TRBV5-1	TRBD2	14	TRBJ2-7	CASVPGLEYHEQYF	TGCGCCAGCGTCCCGGGACTAGAGTACCACGAGCAGTACTTC
.	TRBV25-1	.	16	TRBJ1-6	CASSEYGGPYNSPLHF	TGTGCCAGCAGTGAATATGGGGGCCCCTATAATTCACCCCTCCACTTT
.	TRBV7-9	.	12	TRBJ2-7	CASSLREYEQYF	TGTGCCAGCAGCTTAAGGGAGTACGAGCAGTACTTC
.	TRBV5-5	.	15	TRBJ2-2	CASSLDRLDTGELFF	TGTGCCAGCAGCTTGGATAGACTAGACACCGGGGAGCTGTTTTTT
.	TRBV4-1	.	13	TRBJ2-5	CASSQDLEETQYF	TGCGCCAGCAGCCAAGATCTAGAAGAGACCCAGTACTTC
.	TRBV4-1	TRBD2	16	TRBJ2-7	CASSQDLPPGGTPGKF	TGCGCCAGCAGCCAAGACCTCCCTCCGGGGGGGACACCTGGTAAGTTT
.	TRBV9	.	14	TRBJ1-6	CASSVVDTGSPLHF	TGTGCCAGCAGCGTAGTCGACACCGGTTCACCCCTCCACTTT
.	TRBV15	TRBD1	17	TRBJ1-2	CATSTSLGTGAYYGYTF	TGTGCCACCAGCACCTCGCTCGGGACAGGGGCATACTATGGCTACACCTTC
.	TRBV5-6	TRBD2	17	TRBJ2-1	CASSLVVRGRVTNEQFF	TGTGCCAGCAGCTTGGTCGTACGCGGGAGGGTGACAAATGAGCAGTTCTTC
.	TRBV10-1	.	13	TRBJ2-2	CASKDKPSGELFF	TGCGCCAGTAAGGACAAGCCGTCCGGGGAGCTGTTTTTT
few	TRBV10-2	TRBD2	13	TRBJ2-5	CASGAGVRETQYF	TGCGCCAGCGGGGCGGGGGTAAGAGAGACCCAGTACTTC
few	TRBV7-8	.	12	TRBJ1-5	CASSSRNQPQHF	TGTGCCAGCAGCTCGAGGAATCAGCCCCAGCATTTT
once	TRBV28	.	16	TRBJ1-5	CASSPGGATPRQPQHF	TGTGCCAGCAGTCCGGGGGGGGCGACGCCCAGACAGCCCCAGCATTTT
.	TRBV28	.	12	TRBJ2-3	CASRPLTDTQYF	TGTGCCAGCAGGCCACTAACAGATACGCAGTATTTT
.	TRBV27	TRBD2	16	TRBJ2-7	CASSKAGLAGNYEQYF	TGTGCCAGCAGTAAGGCGGGACTAGCGGGGAACTACGAGCAGTACTTC
.	TRBV27	.	14	TRBJ1-5	CASSFAGNNQPQHF	TGTGCCAGCAGTTTTGCGGGAAACAATCAGCCCCAGCATTTT
few	TRBV7-8	.	17	TRBJ1-1	CASTPGALGRENTEAFF	TGTGCCAGCACCCCAGGGGCCCTTGGCCGGGAGAACACTGAAGCTTTCTTT
.	TRBV19	.	11	TRBJ1-2	CASSRGSGYTF	TGTGCCAGTAGTCGGGGTAGTGGCTACACCTTC
.	TRBV11-2	TRBD1	17	TRBJ2-6	CASSPGQGPTGANVLTF	TGTGCCAGCAGCCCAGGACAGGGACCCACCGGGGCCAACGTCCTGACTTTC
.	TRBV7-8	.	16	TRBJ1-2	CASSPGAGGVDYGYTF	TGTGCCAGCAGCCCGGGGGCGGGAGGGGTGGACTATGGCTACACCTTC
few	TRBV28	TRBD1	15	TRBJ1-3	CTTGGRPSSGNTIYF	TGTACGACAGGGGGCCGCCCTAGCTCTGGAAACACCATATATTTT
.	TRBV7-9	.	13	TRBJ1-2	CASSTSDNYGYTF	TGTGCCAGCAGCACATCAGATAACTATGGCTACACCTTC
few	TRBV9	TRBD1	14	TRBJ1-1	CASSPRTGSTEAFF	TGTGCCAGCAGCCCCCGGACAGGAAGCACTGAAGCTTTCTTT
.	TRBV11-2	.	11	TRBJ2-7	CASSSGAEQYF	TGTGCCAGCAGCTCTGGAGCCGAGCAGTACTTC
once	TRBV4-1	.	15	TRBJ1-3	CASSQDNFSGNTIYF	TGCGCCAGCAGCCAAGATAATTTCTCTGGAAACACCATATATTTT
.	TRBV25-1	.	14	TRBJ2-1	CASSEAGAYNEQFF	TGTGCCAGCAGTGAGGCAGGGGCCTACAATGAGCAGTTCTTC
.	TRBV7-2	TRBD1	16	TRBJ1-2	CASSDPGTGGNYGYTF	TGTGCCAGCAGCGACCCCGGGACAGGGGGAAACTATGGCTACACCTTC
.	TRBV2	TRBD2	19	TRBJ2-1	CASSGISGGFQSSYNEQFF	TGTGCCAGCAGTGGAATTAGCGGGGGCTTCCAGAGCTCCTACAATGAGCAGTTCTTC
.	TRBV5-1	.	13	TRBJ2-3	CASSVAGLDTQYF	TGCGCCAGCAGCGTCGCGGGACTGGATACGCAGTATTTT
.	TRBV29-1	.	13	TRBJ2-7	CSVAQDPGYEQYF	TGCAGCGTCGCACAGGACCCGGGCTACGAGCAGTACTTC
.	TRBV10-3	TRBD1	13	TRBJ1-2	CAISNTGGNGYTF	TGTGCCATCAGTAATACAGGGGGCAATGGCTACACCTTC
.	TRBV7-9	.	16	TRBJ2-3	CASSFRTVGDTDTQYF	TGTGCCAGCAGCTTCAGGACAGTCGGGGACACAGATACGCAGTATTTT
few	TRBV5-1	.	15	TRBJ2-2	CASSLVAGFTGELFF	TGCGCCAGCAGCTTGGTCGCAGGTTTCACCGGGGAGCTGTTTTTT
.	TRBV19	.	14	TRBJ1-1	CASNDRGMDPEAFF	TGTGCCAGTAATGACCGAGGGATGGATCCTGAAGCTTTCTTT
.	TRBV5-1	.	14	TRBJ2-7	CASSLEVGSYEQYF	TGCGCCAGCAGCTTGGAGGTGGGGAGCTACGAGCAGTACTTC
.	TRBV10-2	TRBD1	15	TRBJ2-5	CASKTGTGGSETQYF	TGCGCCAGCAAAACCGGGACAGGGGGTAGTGAGACCCAGTACTTC
once	TRBV19	TRBD2	17	TRBJ2-6	CASSREGQSAGANVLTF	TGTGCCAGTAGTAGGGAGGGCCAGAGTGCTGGGGCCAACGTCCTGACTTTC
many	TRBV4-1	TRBD1	15	TRBJ1-4	CASSASGQRDEKLFF	TGCGCCAGCAGCGCCTCGGGACAGAGGGATGAAAAACTGTTTTTT
once	TRBV6-1	.	16	TRBJ2-7	CASSELVGTLDYEQYF	TGTGCCAGCAGTGAATTAGTCGGGACTCTGGACTACGAGCAGTACTTC
.	TRBV7-6	.	13	TRBJ2-5	CASSFTPKETQYF	TGTGCCAGCAGCTTTACACCCAAGGAGACCCAGTACTTC
.	TRBV10-1	.	17	TRBJ1-5	CASSGKRVRHSNQPQHF	TGCGCCAGCAGTGGGAAGCGGGTGCGGCATAGCAATCAGCCCCAGCATTTT
.	TRBV29-1	.	13	TRBJ1-6	CSVGSGAGSPLHF	TGCAGCGTTGGGTCAGGGGCCGGTTCACCCCTCCACTTT